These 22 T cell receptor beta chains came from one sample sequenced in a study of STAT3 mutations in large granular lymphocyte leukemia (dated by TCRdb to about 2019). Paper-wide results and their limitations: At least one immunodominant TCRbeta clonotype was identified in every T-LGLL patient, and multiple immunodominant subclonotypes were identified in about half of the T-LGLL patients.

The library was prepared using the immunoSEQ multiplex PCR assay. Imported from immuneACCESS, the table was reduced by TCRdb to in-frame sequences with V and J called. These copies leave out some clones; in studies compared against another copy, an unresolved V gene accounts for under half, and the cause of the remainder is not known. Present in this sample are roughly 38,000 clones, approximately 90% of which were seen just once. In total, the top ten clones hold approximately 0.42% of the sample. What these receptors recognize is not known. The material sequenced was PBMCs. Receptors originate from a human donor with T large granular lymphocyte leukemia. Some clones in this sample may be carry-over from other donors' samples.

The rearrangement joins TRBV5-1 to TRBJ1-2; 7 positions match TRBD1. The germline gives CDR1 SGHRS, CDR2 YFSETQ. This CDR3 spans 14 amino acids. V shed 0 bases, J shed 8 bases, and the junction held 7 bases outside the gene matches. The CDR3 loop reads CASSLAGQDDGYTF. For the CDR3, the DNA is TGCGCCAGCAGCTTGGCCGGACAGGATGACGGCTACACCTTC.

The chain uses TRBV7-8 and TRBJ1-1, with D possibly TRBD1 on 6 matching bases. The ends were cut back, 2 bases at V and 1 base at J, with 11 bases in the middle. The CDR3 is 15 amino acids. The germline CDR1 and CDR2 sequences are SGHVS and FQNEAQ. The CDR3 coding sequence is TGTGCCAGCAGCTTAATGGTCAGGGGGAACACTGAAGCTTTCTTT. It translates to CASSLMVRGNTEAFF.

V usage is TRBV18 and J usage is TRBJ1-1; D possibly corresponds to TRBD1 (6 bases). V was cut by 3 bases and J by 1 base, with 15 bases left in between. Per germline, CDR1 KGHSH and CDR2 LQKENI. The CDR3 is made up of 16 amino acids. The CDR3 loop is CASSPDRQFSNTEAFF. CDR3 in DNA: TGTGCCAGCTCACCCGACAGGCAGTTCTCGAACACTGAAGCTTTCTTT. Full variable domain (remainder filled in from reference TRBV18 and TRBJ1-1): NAGVMQNPRHLVRRRGQEARLRCSPMKGHSHVYWYRQLPEEGLKFMVYLQKENIIDESGMPKERFSAEFPKEGPSILRIQQVVRGDSAAYFCASSPDRQFSNTEAFFGQGTRLTVV.

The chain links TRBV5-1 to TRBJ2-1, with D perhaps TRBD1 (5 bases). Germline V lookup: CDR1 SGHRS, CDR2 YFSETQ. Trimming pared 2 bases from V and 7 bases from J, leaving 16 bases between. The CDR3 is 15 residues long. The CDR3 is CASSLGEGVWNEQFF. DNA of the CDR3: TGCGCCAGCAGCTTAGGTGAAGGGGTTTGGAATGAGCAGTTCTTC.

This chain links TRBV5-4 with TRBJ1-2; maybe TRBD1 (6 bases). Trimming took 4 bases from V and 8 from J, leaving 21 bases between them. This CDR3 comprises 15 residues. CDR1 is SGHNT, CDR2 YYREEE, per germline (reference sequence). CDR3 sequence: CASSTSQGPGSGYTF. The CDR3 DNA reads TGTGCCAGCAGCACAAGTCAGGGGCCTGGCTCCGGCTACACCTTC.

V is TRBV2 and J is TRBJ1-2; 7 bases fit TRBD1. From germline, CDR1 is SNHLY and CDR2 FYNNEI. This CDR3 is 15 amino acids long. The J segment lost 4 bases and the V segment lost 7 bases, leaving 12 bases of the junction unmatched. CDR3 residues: CASMGEQGFSYGYTF. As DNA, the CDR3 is TGTGCCAGCATGGGGGAACAGGGGTTCTCCTATGGCTACACCTTC.

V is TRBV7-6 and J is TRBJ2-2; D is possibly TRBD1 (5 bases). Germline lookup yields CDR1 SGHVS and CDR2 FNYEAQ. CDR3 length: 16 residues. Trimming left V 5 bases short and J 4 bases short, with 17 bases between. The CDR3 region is CASSVNGQGITGELFF. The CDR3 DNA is TGTGCCAGCAGCGTAAACGGGCAGGGCATCACCGGGGAGCTGTTTTTT.

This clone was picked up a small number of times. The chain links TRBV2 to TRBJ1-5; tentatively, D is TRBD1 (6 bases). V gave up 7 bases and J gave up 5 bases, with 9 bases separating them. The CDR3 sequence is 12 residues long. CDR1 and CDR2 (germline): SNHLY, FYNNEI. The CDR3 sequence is CASKGGDQPQHF. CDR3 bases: TGTGCCAGCAAGGGGGGAGATCAGCCCCAGCATTTT.

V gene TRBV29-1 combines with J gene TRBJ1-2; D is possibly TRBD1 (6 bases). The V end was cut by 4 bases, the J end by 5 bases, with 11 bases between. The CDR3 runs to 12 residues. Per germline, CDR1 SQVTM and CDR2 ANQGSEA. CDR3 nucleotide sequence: TGCAGCGTTGGGGAGCAGGGGTATGGCTACACCTTC. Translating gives CSVGEQGYGYTF.

CDR3 in amino acids: CASHLSSGNTIYF. CDR3 DNA sequence: TGTGCCAGCCACTTGAGCTCTGGAAACACCATATATTTT. The chain combines TRBV18 with TRBJ1-3, with unresolved D. V dropped 8 bases and J dropped 0 bases, with 8 bases sitting between them. The germline gives CDR1 KGHSH, CDR2 LQKENI. The CDR3 is made up of 13 amino acids.

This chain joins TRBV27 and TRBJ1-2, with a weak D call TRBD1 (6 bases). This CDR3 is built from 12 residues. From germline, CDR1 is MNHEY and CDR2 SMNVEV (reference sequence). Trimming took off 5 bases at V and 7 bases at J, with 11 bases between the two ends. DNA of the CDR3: TGTGCCAGCAGTCCCCAGGGGTCTGGCTACACCTTC. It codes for CASSPQGSGYTF.

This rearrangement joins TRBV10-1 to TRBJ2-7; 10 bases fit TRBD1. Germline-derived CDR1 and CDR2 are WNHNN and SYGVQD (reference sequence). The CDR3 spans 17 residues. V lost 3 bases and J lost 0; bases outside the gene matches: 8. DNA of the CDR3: TGCGCCAGCAGTGAAGTGACAGGGGGCTTAAGCTCCTACGAGCAGTACGTC. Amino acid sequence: CASSEVTGGLSSYEQYV.

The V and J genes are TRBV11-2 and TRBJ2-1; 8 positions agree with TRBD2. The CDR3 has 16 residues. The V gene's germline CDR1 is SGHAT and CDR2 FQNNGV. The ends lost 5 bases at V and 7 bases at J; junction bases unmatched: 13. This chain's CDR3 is CASSPVHSGVLNEQFF. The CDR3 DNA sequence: TGTGCCAGCAGCCCTGTTCATAGCGGGGTCCTGAATGAGCAGTTCTTC.

CDR3 in DNA: TGCGCCAGCAGGGAGGTTTCCCAGCCGAATTCACCCCTCCACTTT. Translating it yields CASREVSQPNSPLHF. The chain recombines TRBV5-1 with TRBJ1-6; no clear D. CDR1 is SGHRS, CDR2 YFSETQ, per germline. V was trimmed by 5 bases and J by 7 bases, leaving 16 bases between them. The CDR3 totals 15 residues. The entire variable domain, with the rest obtained from reference TRBV5-1 and TRBJ1-6, is as follows: KAGVTQTPRYLIKTRGQQVTLSCSPISGHRSVSWYQQTPGQGLQFLFEYFSETQRNKGNFPGRFSGRQFSNSRSEMNVSTLELGDSALYLCASREVSQPNSPLHFGNGTRLTVT.

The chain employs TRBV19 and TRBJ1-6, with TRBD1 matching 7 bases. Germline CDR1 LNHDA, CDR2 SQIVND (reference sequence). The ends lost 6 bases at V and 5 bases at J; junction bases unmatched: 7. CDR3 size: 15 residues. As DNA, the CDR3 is TGTGCCAGTAGCCGACGGGGACAGCATAATTCACCCCTCCACTTT. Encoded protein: CASSRRGQHNSPLHF.

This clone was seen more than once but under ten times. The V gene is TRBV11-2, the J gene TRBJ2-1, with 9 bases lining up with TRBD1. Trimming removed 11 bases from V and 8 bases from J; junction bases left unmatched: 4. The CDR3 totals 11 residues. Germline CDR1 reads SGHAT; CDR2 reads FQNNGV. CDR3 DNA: TGTGCCCGGGGACAGGGCTATGAGCAGTTCTTC. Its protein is CARGQGYEQFF.

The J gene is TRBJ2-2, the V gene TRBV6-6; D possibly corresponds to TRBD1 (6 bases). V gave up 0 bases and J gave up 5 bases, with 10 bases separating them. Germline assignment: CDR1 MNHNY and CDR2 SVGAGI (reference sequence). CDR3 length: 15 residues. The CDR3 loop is CASSYSPGETGELFF. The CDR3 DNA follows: TGTGCCAGCAGTTACTCCCCAGGGGAGACCGGGGAGCTGTTTTTT.

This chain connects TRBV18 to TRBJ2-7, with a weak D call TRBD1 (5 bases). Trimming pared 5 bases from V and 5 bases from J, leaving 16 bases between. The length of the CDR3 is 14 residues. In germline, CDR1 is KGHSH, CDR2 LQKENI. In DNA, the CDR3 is TGTGCCAGCTCAAGTCAAGGGGCGGTGAACGAGCAGTACTTC. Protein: CASSSQGAVNEQYF.

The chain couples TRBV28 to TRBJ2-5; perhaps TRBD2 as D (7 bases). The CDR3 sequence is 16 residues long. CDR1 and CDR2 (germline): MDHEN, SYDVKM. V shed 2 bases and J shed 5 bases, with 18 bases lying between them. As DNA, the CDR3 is TGTGCCAGCAGTTTAGGACGGGGGGCACACACGGAGACCCAGTACTTC. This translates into CASSLGRGAHTETQYF.

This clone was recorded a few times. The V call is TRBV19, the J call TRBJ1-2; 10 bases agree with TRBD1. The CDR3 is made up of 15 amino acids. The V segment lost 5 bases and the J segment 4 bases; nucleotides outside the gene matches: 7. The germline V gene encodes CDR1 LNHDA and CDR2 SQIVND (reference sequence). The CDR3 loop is CASSGGQGNPYGYTF. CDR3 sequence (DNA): TGTGCCAGTAGTGGGGGACAGGGGAATCCCTATGGCTACACCTTC.

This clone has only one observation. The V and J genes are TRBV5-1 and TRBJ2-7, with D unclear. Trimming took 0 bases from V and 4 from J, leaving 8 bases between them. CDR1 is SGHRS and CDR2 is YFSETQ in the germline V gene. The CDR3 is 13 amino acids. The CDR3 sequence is CASSLDRQYEQYF. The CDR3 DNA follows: TGCGCCAGCAGCTTGGATCGGCAATACGAGCAGTACTTC. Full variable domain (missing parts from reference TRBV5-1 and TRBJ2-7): KAGVTQTPRYLIKTRGQQVTLSCSPISGHRSVSWYQQTPGQGLQFLFEYFSETQRNKGNFPGRFSGRQFSNSRSEMNVSTLELGDSALYLCASSLDRQYEQYFGPGTRLTVT.

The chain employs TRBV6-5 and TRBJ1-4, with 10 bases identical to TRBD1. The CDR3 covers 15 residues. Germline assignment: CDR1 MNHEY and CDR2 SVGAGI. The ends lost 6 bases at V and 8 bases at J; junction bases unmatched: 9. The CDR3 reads CASRKMGQGWEKLFF. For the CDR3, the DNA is TGTGCCAGCAGAAAGATGGGACAGGGGTGGGAAAAACTGTTTTTT.